This TCR beta chain originates from a study of cytotoxic CD8 clonotypes in ibrutinib-treated CLL. Study-level findings and limits: Public clonotypes (which were uncommon) either contracted or remained stable on treatment.

This clone was recorded only once. Its antigen remains unknown. Roughly 2 micrograms of genomic DNA from cryopreserved PBMCs went into TCR beta libraries. Profiled with immunoSEQ multiplex PCR; TCRdb holds only in-frame clones, not every one. This repertoire shows 150,000 or so clones, approximately 80% found once; its top ten account for 2% to 2.5%. V lost 3 bases to trimming and J lost 4 bases; unmatched junction nucleotides: 8. Per germline, CDR1 MGHRA and CDR2 YSYEKL. This CDR3 spans 15 amino acids. The starting material was PBMCs, obtained after 12 months of ibrutinib treatment. The clonotype originates from a human donor with chronic lymphocytic leukemia. V usage is TRBV4-1 and J usage is TRBJ1-2; 7 bases match TRBD1. This CDR3 reads CASSHGQDRFYGYTF. CDR3 nucleotide sequence: TGCGCCAGCAGCCACGGACAGGACCGATTCTATGGCTACACCTTC.